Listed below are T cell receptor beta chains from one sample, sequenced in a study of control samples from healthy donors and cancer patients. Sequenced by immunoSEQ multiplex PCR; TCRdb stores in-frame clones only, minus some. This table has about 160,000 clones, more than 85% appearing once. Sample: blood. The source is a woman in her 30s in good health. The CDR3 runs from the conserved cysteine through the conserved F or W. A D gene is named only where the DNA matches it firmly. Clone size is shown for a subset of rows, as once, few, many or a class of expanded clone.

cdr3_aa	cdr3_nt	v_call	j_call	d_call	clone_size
CASSTTFYNEQFF	TGTGCCAGCAGCACTACGTTTTACAATGAGCAGTTCTTC	TRBV5-6	TRBJ2-1	.	.
CASSIDLGQNTEAFF	TGTGCCAGTAGTATAGATCTTGGCCAGAACACTGAAGCTTTCTTT	TRBV19	TRBJ1-1	.	.
CASSLREPNTGELFF	TGTGCCAGCAGTTTGAGGGAGCCGAACACCGGGGAGCTGTTTTTT	TRBV27	TRBJ2-2	.	.
CASSRWGGVNTEAFF	TGTGCCAGCAGTCGCTGGGGGGGCGTGAACACTGAAGCTTTCTTT	TRBV27	TRBJ1-1	.	.
CASSQATETEAFF	TGCGCCAGCAGCCAAGCGACAGAAACTGAAGCTTTCTTT	TRBV4-1	TRBJ1-1	.	.
CASTKGGESNQPQHF	TGTGCCAGCACGAAAGGGGGGGAAAGCAATCAGCCCCAGCATTTT	TRBV9	TRBJ1-5	.	.
CASTWGGANSPLHF	TGTGCCAGTACGTGGGGGGGTGCTAATTCACCCCTCCACTTT	TRBV6-5	TRBJ1-6	.	.
CASSLAGTGLNSPLHF	TGTGCCAGCAGCCTAGCCGGGACAGGCCTAAATTCACCCCTCCACTTT	TRBV9	TRBJ1-6	TRBD1	.
CASSLWQGVSNEKLFF	TGTGCCAGCAGTTTATGGCAGGGAGTATCTAATGAAAAACTGTTTTTT	TRBV28	TRBJ1-4	.	.
CSVAPLLSYEQYF	TGCAGCGTTGCCCCCCTCTTATCCTACGAGCAGTACTTC	TRBV29-1	TRBJ2-7	.	once
CASSLSEGRDEQYF	TGTGCCAGCAGTTTATCGGAGGGCAGGGACGAGCAGTACTTC	TRBV27	TRBJ2-7	.	.